The clone carrying this T cell receptor (beta chain) was counted a few times. V gave up 5 bases and J gave up 5 bases, with 13 bases separating them. CDR3 length equals 13 residues. The V gene's germline CDR1 is SQVTM and CDR2 ANQGSEA. These data are taken from a study of patients and donors after allogeneic stem cell transplantation. MiXCR, run by TCRdb on the RT-PCR reads, gives a single entry per CDR3 protein. The table has about 960,000 distinct CDR3 sequences, roughly 18% seen once. The chain carries TRBV29-1 and TRBJ1-5; D not certain. Sequenced material: blood, either unsorted or a sorted T cell fraction (not recorded which). This clonotype was sampled from a human donor who was either an allogeneic HSCT recipient or a stem cell or donor lymphocyte infusion donor (not recorded which). It is not recorded whose cells these are; they may come from a transplant donor. The CDR3, as DNA: TGCAGCGTTCGGGAATACGGGGATCAGCCCCAGCATTTT. Amino acid sequence: CSVREYGDQPQHF.